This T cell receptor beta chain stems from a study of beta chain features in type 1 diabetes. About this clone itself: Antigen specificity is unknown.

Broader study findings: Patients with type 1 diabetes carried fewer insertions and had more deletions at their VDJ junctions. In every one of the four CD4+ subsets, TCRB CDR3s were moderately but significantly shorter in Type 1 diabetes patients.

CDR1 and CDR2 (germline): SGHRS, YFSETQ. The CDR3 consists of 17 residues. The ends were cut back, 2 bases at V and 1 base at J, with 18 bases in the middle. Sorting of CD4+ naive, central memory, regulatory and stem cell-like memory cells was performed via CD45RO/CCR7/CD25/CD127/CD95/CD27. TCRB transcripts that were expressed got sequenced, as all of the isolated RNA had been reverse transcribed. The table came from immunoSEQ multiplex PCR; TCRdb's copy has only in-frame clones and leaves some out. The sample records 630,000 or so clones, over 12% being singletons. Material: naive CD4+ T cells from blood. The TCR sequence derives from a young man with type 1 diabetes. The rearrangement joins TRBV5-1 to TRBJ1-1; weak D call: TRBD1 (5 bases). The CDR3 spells CASSFRPPDSGNTEAFF. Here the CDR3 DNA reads TGCGCCAGCAGCTTCCGCCCTCCTGACAGCGGGAACACTGAAGCTTTCTTT.